This T cell receptor (beta chain) was sequenced for a study of monozygotic twins with inflammatory bowel disease. TCRdb derives one entry per CDR3 protein from the 5' RACE reads, leaving out DNA. The sample data list 140,000 to 150,000 distinct CDR3 sequences. Per the germline V gene, CDR1 is SGHRS and CDR2 is YFSETQ. The CDR3 consists of 16 residues. The J gene is TRBJ2-3, the V gene TRBV5-1; the D gene TCRdb calls, TRBD1, cannot be checked with no DNA. Material: blood. This receptor was obtained from a human donor with ulcerative colitis or Crohn's disease, or a healthy co-twin of an affected twin (not recorded which). The CDR3 here is CASSLMPGQGVDTQYF.